These 30 T cell receptor beta chains were all obtained from the same sample, sequenced in a study of CD8 T cells in ankylosing spondylitis. TCRdb reprocessed the 5' RACE reads with MiXCR, giving one entry per CDR3 protein. The repertoire holds roughly 220,000 distinct CDR3 sequences, with roughly a tenth as singletons. The sequenced material came from blood, either unsorted or a sorted T cell fraction (not recorded which). The receptors originated from a male donor with ankylosing spondylitis or in good health (not recorded which).

The CDR3 coding sequence is TGCGCCAGCAGTGAACAGGAGGGGGCCACTGAAGCTTTCTTT. This codes for CASSEQEGATEAFF. The chain is built from TRBV4-1 and TRBJ1-1, with TRBD1 identical over 7 bases. Germline V CDR1 and CDR2: MGHRA, YSYEKL. V dropped 6 bases and J dropped 4; count of bases not matched to a gene: 8. The CDR3 is 14 residues long.

This clonotype was observed at least ten times. The chain joins TRBV5-1 to TRBJ2-3; D call uncertain. This CDR3 contains 12 residues. V lost 2 bases to trimming and J lost 4 bases, with 5 bases between them. Per the germline V gene, CDR1 is SGHRS and CDR2 is YFSETQ. The CDR3 reads CASSFNADTQYF. The CDR3 nucleotides read TGCGCCAGCAGCTTTAATGCAGATACGCAGTATTTT.

This clonotype was recorded at least ten times. V usage is TRBV12-3 or TRBV12-4 and J usage is TRBJ1-2, with D maybe TRBD1 (5 bases). The V end lost 5 bases, the J end lost 5 bases, and 18 bases lay between the germline ends. The CDR3 sequence is 15 residues long. The CDR3 nucleotides are TGTGCCAGCAGTCCCGCAGGGATGAGTCCGTATGGCTACACCTTC. Translated, it gives CASSPAGMSPYGYTF.

The gene calls are TRBV3-1 and TRBJ2-2; 9 positions agree with TRBD1. Germline values: CDR1 LGHDT, CDR2 YNNKEL (reference sequence). V trimming: 4 bases; J trimming: 4 bases; junction bases outside the gene matches: 7. The CDR3 runs 16 residues. The CDR3 DNA sequence: TGTGCCAGCAGCCGGCGGACAGGGGAGCTCACCGGGGAGCTGTTTTTT. It yields the protein CASSRRTGELTGELFF. Full variable domain (rest looked up from reference TRBV3-1 and TRBJ2-2): DTAVSQTPKYLVTQMGNDKSIKCEQNLGHDTMYWYKQDSKKFLKIMFSYNNKELIINETVPNRFSPKSPDKAHLNLHINSLELGDSAVYFCASSRRTGELTGELFFGEGSRLTVL.

Remarks on this clonotype: This may come from a read error, since a much larger clone is one base off. The chain links TRBV6-1 to TRBJ2-2, with 9 bases matching TRBD1. Germline V gene sequence: CDR1 MNHNS, CDR2 SASEGT. The CDR3 totals 16 residues. The DNA for the CDR3 is TGTGCCAGCAGTAGTTGGGACAGGGCAAATCCCGGGGAGCTGATTTTT. Amino acids: CASSSWDRANPGELIF.

This clonotype was counted many times. The chain employs TRBV7-2 and TRBJ1-5, with D possibly matching TRBD1 (5 bases). The CDR3 sequence is 15 residues long. Germline CDR1 is SGHTA and CDR2 is FQGNSA. Deletions cut 1 base from V and 11 bases from J, with 18 bases between. CDR3 sequence reads: CASSLDSSGFKTQHF. The CDR3 DNA reads as TGTGCCAGCAGCTTAGATTCTTCAGGGTTTAAGACCCAGCATTTT.

This clonotype has a handful of counts. The chain uses TRBV20-1 and TRBJ2-7, with D perhaps matching TRBD2 (7 bases). The V and J ends lost 2 bases and 3 bases respectively, with 8 bases between them. The CDR3 is made up of 12 amino acids. The germline CDR1 and CDR2 sequences are DFQATT and SNEGSKA (reference sequence). As DNA, the CDR3 is TGCAGTGCTAGAAGGGGGGGCTACGAGCAGTACTTC. It specifies CSARRGGYEQYF.

This clonotype was counted ten times or more. This chain uses TRBV9 with TRBJ2-2; D is unclear. CDR1 SGDLS and CDR2 YYNGEE come from the germline V gene. The V end was cut by 4 bases, the J end by 0 bases, with 1 base between. The length of the CDR3 is 12 residues. The CDR3 nucleotides read TGTGCCAGCAGCCCGAACACCGGGGAGCTGTTTTTT. Protein product: CASSPNTGELFF. Based on the CDR3 plus reference TRBV9 and TRBJ2-2, the full variable domain is DSGVTQTPKHLITATGQRVTLRCSPRSGDLSVYWYQQSLDQGLQFLIQYYNGEERAKGNILERFSAQQFPDLHSELNLSSLELGDSALYFCASSPNTGELFFGEGSRLTVL.

This clonotype was observed a handful of times. V is TRBV20-1 and J is TRBJ1-1; D remains unclear. The CDR3 length is 13 residues. Per germline, CDR1 DFQATT and CDR2 SNEGSKA (reference sequence). V shed 3 bases and J shed 2 bases, with 10 bases lying between them. DNA for the CDR3: TGCAGTGCTAGCAGCCCTTCTAACACTGAAGCTTTCTTT. Translation: CSASSPSNTEAFF.

This clonotype showed up many times. CDR3 in DNA: TGCGCCAGCAGCTCCCCGGACAGGGGACAATCCTACGAGCAGTACTTC. Translation: CASSSPDRGQSYEQYF. The genes are TRBV5-1 and TRBJ2-7, with 9 bases fitting TRBD1. The ends lost 3 bases at V and 1 base at J; junction bases unmatched: 8. Per the germline V gene, CDR1 is SGHRS and CDR2 is YFSETQ. This CDR3 has 16 amino acids. Drawing the rest from reference TRBV5-1 and TRBJ2-7, the complete variable domain is KAGVTQTPRYLIKTRGQQVTLSCSPISGHRSVSWYQQTPGQGLQFLFEYFSETQRNKGNFPGRFSGRQFSNSRSEMNVSTLELGDSALYLCASSSPDRGQSYEQYFGPGTRLTVT.

This clonotype appeared many times. CDR3 residues: CASSTGQGEGQYF. DNA of the CDR3: TGCGCCAGCAGCACGGGACAGGGAGAGGGGCAGTATTTT. The rearrangement links TRBV5-1 to TRBJ2-3, with 9 bases lining up with TRBD1. V trimming: 4 bases; J trimming: 11 bases; junction bases outside the gene matches: 8. Looked up from germline, CDR1 is SGHRS and CDR2 is YFSETQ. This CDR3 is 13 amino acids long.

This clonotype has ten or more counts. The chain links TRBV5-1 to TRBJ2-1, with D possibly being TRBD1 or TRBD2 (6 bases each). Germline loops: CDR1 SGHRS, CDR2 YFSETQ. CDR3 length: 13 residues. V was pared by 0 bases and J by 9 bases, with 10 bases between. DNA of the CDR3: TGCGCCAGCAGCTTGGTCGGGGGCGGTGAGCAGTTCTTC. Translating it yields CASSLVGGGEQFF.

There are many counts of this clonotype. The chain joins TRBV7-2 to TRBJ1-4, with D maybe TRBD1 (5 bases). Germline-derived CDR1 and CDR2 are SGHTA and FQGNSA. The CDR3 is 15 residues long. Trimming left V 4 bases short and J 5 bases short, with 14 bases between. CDR3 DNA: TGTGCCAGCAGCTCCGATTGGGGGGGGAATGAAAAACTGTTTTTT. This gives the protein CASSSDWGGNEKLFF.

V and J are TRBV5-1 and TRBJ1-1, with D uncertain. The CDR3 has 13 residues. In germline, CDR1 is SGHRS, CDR2 YFSETQ. Trimming removed 5 bases at V and 10 bases at J, with 18 bases between. In DNA form, the CDR3 reads TGCGCCAGCAGAGTTGAGGGAATCGGTCTAGCTTTCTTT. Amino acids: CASRVEGIGLAFF.

A few counts support this clonotype. This chain links TRBV7-2 with TRBJ2-5, with D possibly TRBD1 on 5 matching bases. Per germline, CDR1 SGHTA and CDR2 FQGNSA. The V and J ends lost 5 bases and 2 bases respectively, with 12 bases between them. This CDR3 region has 14 residues. As DNA, the CDR3 is TGTGCCAGCAGCCCCCGGGCAGGGCAAGAGACCCAGTACTTC. This translates into CASSPRAGQETQYF.

This clonotype was counted many times. The chain links TRBV5-1 to TRBJ1-3; D ambiguous. The V end lost 0 bases, the J end lost 4 bases, and 11 bases lay between the germline ends. CDR3 length: 15 amino acids. In germline, CDR1 is SGHRS, CDR2 YFSETQ. CDR3 sequence reads: CASSLAGGEGNTIYF. CDR3 DNA: TGCGCCAGCAGCTTGGCAGGTGGGGAAGGAAACACCATATATTTT.

Ten or more counts support this clonotype. The V gene is TRBV20-1, the J gene TRBJ2-3; the D call may be TRBD1 or TRBD2 (5 bases each). Trimming cost V 0 bases and J 4 bases, with 11 bases left between them. CDR1 DFQATT and CDR2 SNEGSKA come from the germline V gene (reference sequence). This CDR3 has 14 amino acids. CDR3 nucleotides: TGCAGTGCTAGAGATCGACGGGGCGCAGATACGCAGTATTTT. Protein sequence: CSARDRRGADTQYF.

This clonotype has a count of ten or more. This chain links TRBV29-1 with TRBJ2-3, with D perhaps TRBD1 (6 bases). The germline V gene has CDR1 SQVTM and CDR2 ANQGSEA. The CDR3 has 13 amino acids. V was clipped by 1 base and J by 5 bases, with 10 bases between them. This chain's CDR3 is CSVEGGQGDTQYF. CDR3 DNA sequence: TGCAGCGTTGAAGGGGGACAAGGAGATACGCAGTATTTT.

This clonotype came up many times. This chain links TRBV5-1 with TRBJ2-3; 10 bases fit TRBD2. Germline V lookup: CDR1 SGHRS, CDR2 YFSETQ. The V and J ends lost 5 bases and 4 bases, in that order; junction bases with no gene match: 13. This CDR3 has 17 residues. Here the CDR3 reads CASRASGGYPLADTQYF. The CDR3 DNA reads as TGCGCCAGCAGAGCTAGCGGGGGATATCCCTTGGCAGATACGCAGTATTTT.

This clonotype was seen ten or more times. The chain is built from TRBV3-1 and TRBJ2-5; D tentatively reads TRBD1 or TRBD2 (5 bases each). CDR3 size: 14 residues. Germline CDR1 and CDR2: LGHDT and YNNKEL (reference sequence). Deletions cut 1 base from V and 1 base from J, with 7 bases between. Here the CDR3 reads CASSQAGLQETQYF. In DNA form, the CDR3 reads TGTGCCAGCAGCCAAGCGGGGCTCCAAGAGACCCAGTACTTC.

This clonotype was detected only a few times. The gene calls are TRBV12-5 and TRBJ2-3; tentatively, D is TRBD1 or TRBD2 (5 bases each). With 5 bases removed from V and 9 bases from J, the gap between germline ends came to 15 bases. The CDR3 loop spans 13 amino acids. Germline lookup yields CDR1 LGHNT and CDR2 FRNRAP. For the CDR3, the DNA is TGTGCTAGTGGTGGGGGAGAGGGCCAAACGCAGTATTTT. It codes for CASGGGEGQTQYF.

The chain recombines TRBV9 with TRBJ2-5, with 8 bases matching TRBD1. The CDR3 has 15 residues. V shed 0 bases and J 5 bases; nucleotides not matched to a gene: 6. Germline V gene data show CDR1 as SGDLS and CDR2 as YYNGEE. Written as DNA, the CDR3 is TGTGCCAGCAGCGTAGACCAGGGGGCTAGGGAGACCCAGTACTTC. Its protein is CASSVDQGARETQYF.

This clonotype has ten or more counts. The chain couples TRBV20-1 to TRBJ1-1; 10 nucleotides match TRBD1. J lost 0 bases, V lost 7 bases, and 5 bases had no gene match. The CDR3 has 14 amino acids. In germline, CDR1 is DFQATT, CDR2 SNEGSKA (reference sequence). CDR3 DNA: TGCAGTGTACGACAGGGGGCAGTGAACACTGAAGCTTTCTTT. Its translation: CSVRQGAVNTEAFF.

This clonotype was seen a handful of times. The J gene is TRBJ2-3, the V gene TRBV27; TRBD2 is a possible D gene (6 bases). Germline CDR1 MNHEY, CDR2 SMNVEV (reference sequence). The CDR3 covers 15 residues. Trimming pared 6 bases from V and 0 bases from J, leaving 13 bases between. CDR3 nucleotides: TGTGCCAGCAGCATGATGGGGACTAGCACAGATACGCAGTATTTT. This gives the protein CASSMMGTSTDTQYF.

Ten or more counts support this clonotype. This chain uses TRBV20-1 with TRBJ2-2; D is ambiguous. The CDR3 covers 14 residues. CDR1 and CDR2 from the germline V gene are DFQATT and SNEGSKA (reference sequence). V gave up 6 bases and J gave up 2 bases, with 13 bases separating them. The DNA for the CDR3 is TGCAGTGCGAAGGAGACCTTCAACACCGGGGAGCTGTTTTTT. Amino acid sequence: CSAKETFNTGELFF.

This clonotype has ten or more counts. The genes are TRBV12-3 or TRBV12-4 and TRBJ1-2; D perhaps matches TRBD1 (5 bases). The CDR3 sequence is 16 residues long. Deletions cut 5 bases from V and 7 bases from J, with 23 bases between. CDR3 nucleotides: TGTGCCAGCAGTCCCGCCCCCGGGACCCCGAAGGGTGGCTACACCTTC. This sequence encodes CASSPAPGTPKGGYTF.

This clonotype was observed many times. This chain joins TRBV28 and TRBJ1-2; no reliable D call. V was clipped by 6 bases and J by 0 bases, with 14 bases between them. The CDR3 consists of 15 residues. Germline CDR1 is MDHEN and CDR2 is SYDVKM. The CDR3 nucleotides read TGTGCCAGCAGGACGACTTCGACGGCTAACTATGGCTACACCTTC. The encoded protein is CASRTTSTANYGYTF.

This clonotype was observed many times. The genes are TRBV7-3 and TRBJ2-1; 15 nucleotides match TRBD2. In germline, CDR1 is SGHTA, CDR2 FQGTGA. The CDR3 extends over 19 amino acids. V was pared by 1 base and J by 7 bases, with 11 bases of the junction left unmatched. In nucleotides, the CDR3 is TGTGCCAGCAGCTTAATAGGCGGGACTAGCGGGGGGCGGAGGAATGAGCAGTTCTTC. It specifies CASSLIGGTSGGRRNEQFF.

There are a few counts of this clonotype. The genes are TRBV20-1 and TRBJ2-7; 9 bases fit TRBD2. Germline V CDR1 and CDR2: DFQATT, SNEGSKA (reference sequence). V shed 1 base and J 5 bases; nucleotides not matched to a gene: 6. There are 14 residues in the CDR3. The CDR3 loop reads CSARVGGGADEQYF. In nucleotides, the CDR3 is TGCAGTGCTAGAGTCGGCGGGGGGGCAGACGAGCAGTACTTC.

V gene TRBV20-1 combines with J gene TRBJ2-7, with TRBD1 matching 7 bases. V shed 6 bases, J shed 7 bases, and the junction held 21 bases outside the gene matches. CDR1 and CDR2 from the germline V gene are DFQATT and SNEGSKA (reference sequence). CDR3 length equals 16 residues. For the CDR3, the DNA is TGCAGTGCCAGACCGTGGGACAGAGCTGGGTTGAGGGAGCAGTACTTC. It encodes CSARPWDRAGLREQYF.